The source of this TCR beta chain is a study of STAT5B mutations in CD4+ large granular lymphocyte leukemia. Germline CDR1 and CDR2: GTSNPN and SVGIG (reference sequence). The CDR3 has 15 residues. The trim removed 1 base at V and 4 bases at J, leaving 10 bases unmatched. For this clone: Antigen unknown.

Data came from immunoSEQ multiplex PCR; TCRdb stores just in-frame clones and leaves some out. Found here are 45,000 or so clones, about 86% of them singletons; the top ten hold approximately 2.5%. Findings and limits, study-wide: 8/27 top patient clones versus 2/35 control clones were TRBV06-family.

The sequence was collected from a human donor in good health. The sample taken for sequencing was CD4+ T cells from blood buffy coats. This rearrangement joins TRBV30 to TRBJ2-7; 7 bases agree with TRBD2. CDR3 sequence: CAWSAPGGRRYEQYF. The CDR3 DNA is TGTGCCTGGAGTGCCCCCGGGGGGAGAAGGTACGAGCAGTACTTC.